The sequence of this TCR beta chain was determined in a study of graft-versus-host responses after intestinal transplantation. Only one count was recorded for this clone. Its target is not known. Overall study findings and caveats: Some GvH clones were seen earlier in gut or blood, suggesting intestinal origin.

TCRdb keeps only in-frame clones here, not all; method: immunoSEQ multiplex PCR. Among more than 20,000 clones listed, less than 90% were seen once. The sequenced sample was PBMCs, obtained almost 29 days after intestinal transplant. This TCR was recovered from a human patient who received an intestinal transplant, so some T cells may come from the graft donor.

The CDR3 bases are TGTGCCAGCAGCGCCGGGACAGGGCAATCTGAGACCCAGTACTTC. Amino acid sequence: CASSAGTGQSETQYF. This chain joins TRBV7-9 and TRBJ2-5; 9 bases match TRBD1. Unmatched junction bases numbered 9, after V lost 5 bases and J lost 5 bases. The CDR3 contains 15 residues. The germline CDR1 and CDR2 sequences are SEHNR and FQNEAQ (reference sequence).